Listed here are 7 T cell receptor beta chains from one sample, sequenced in a study of human CD8 memory T cell subsets. The authors made TCR beta libraries using UMI-labeled 5' RACE. TCRdb reanalyzed the 5' RACE reads, giving one entry per CDR3 protein sequence and no DNA. The table for this sample gives about 5,500 distinct CDR3 sequences. The sequenced sample was CD8+ T cells from PBMCs. These receptors were collected from a human donor in good health.

The chain uses TRBV5-1 and TRBJ2-5; no DNA is available, so the TRBD1 call from TCRdb remains unchecked. Germline V CDR1 and CDR2: SGHRS, YFSETQ. This CDR3 comprises 15 residues. Here the CDR3 reads CASSSWDSAQETQYF.

The rearrangement uses TRBV24-1 and TRBJ1-1. Germline CDR1 and CDR2: KGHDR and SFDVKD. The CDR3 is 14 amino acids. CDR3 region: CATSDTDRNTEAFF.

The chain couples TRBV2 to TRBJ1-5; the D call of TRBD1 rests on TCRdb alone, since no DNA is present to check it. CDR3 length: 13 residues. Germline V lookup: CDR1 SNHLY, CDR2 FYNNEI. The CDR3 here is CASLGTVDQPQHF.

The gene calls are TRBV25-1 and TRBJ2-2; the D call from TCRdb, TRBD1, cannot be confirmed without DNA. The CDR3 has 14 amino acids. Per germline, CDR1 MGHDK and CDR2 SYGVNS. The CDR3 reads CATSAGVSTGELFF.

This clonotype is identified as medium-sized from frequency. The gene calls are TRBV6-2 or TRBV6-3 and TRBJ2-1; absent DNA, TCRdb's TRBD2 call cannot be checked. This CDR3 has 15 residues. The germline gives CDR1 MNHEY, CDR2 SVGEGT. CDR3 protein: CASSSGTSVPWEQFF.

This clonotype is called medium-sized based on its frequency. This chain connects TRBV20-1 to TRBJ1-1; the D gene TCRdb calls, TRBD1, cannot be checked with no DNA. This CDR3 region has 12 residues. CDR1 and CDR2 (germline): DFQATT, SNEGSKA (reference sequence). The CDR3 reads CSAAGGWTEAFF.

The chain joins TRBV7-6 to TRBJ1-1. The CDR3 extends over 16 amino acids. Germline CDR1 is SGHVS and CDR2 is FNYEAQ. CDR3 region: CASSLGREGRDTEAFF.